The T cell receptor beta chain described here comes from a study of blood T cell repertoires in COVID-19. Study-level information: Acute-phase and convalescent COVID-19 samples originated in the United States, Italy and Spain. Sources were T cells, B-cell-depleted T cells, or PBMCs; the material itself was cDNA or gDNA.

Assay: immunoSEQ multiplex PCR; the TCRdb copy retains only in-frame clones and omits some. The repertoire holds about 61,000 clones, with 88% as singletons. Germline V CDR1 and CDR2: SGDLS, YYNGEE. The CDR3 runs to 16 residues. Trimming removed 2 bases at V and 8 bases at J, with 20 bases between. The chain is built from TRBV9 and TRBJ2-1, with D unclear. The sample taken for sequencing was peripheral blood. This receptor was taken from a woman aged 45-65 years with active or convalescent COVID-19. The CDR3 DNA reads as TGTGCCAGCAGCGTCCTAACCTCTGTTTTATCGGATGAGCAGTTCTTC. Translated: CASSVLTSVLSDEQFF.